The sequence of this T cell receptor beta chain was determined in a study of vaccination effects on CD4 cells after COVID-19. Study findings and constraints: Healthy vaccinees' vaccine-induced clones included only 1 of 255 cross-reacting with common cold coronaviruses.

Before sequencing took place, the ViraFEST assay used viral peptide pools to expand antigen-specific CD4+ T cells. Subsequent to roughly 9 days of culture, CD4+ T cells were isolated. Each participant was given two doses of one vaccine (BNT162b2 or mRNA-1273). Half-medium replacement with IL-2 medium occurred on days 3 and 7. In regard to this clone: Its matching antigen is unknown.

Germline CDR1 MGHRA, CDR2 YSYEKL. The ends were cut back, 3 bases at V and 2 bases at J, with 15 bases in the middle. The CDR3 runs 16 residues. TCRdb keeps only in-frame clones here, not all; method: immunoSEQ multiplex PCR. The sample comprises some 30,000 clones, around 75% of which are singletons, and approximately 15% rests with the top ten. The chain joins TRBV4-1 to TRBJ2-3; D gene unclear. Sample: CD4+ T cells from PBMCs cultured with HCoV-229E spike peptides, taken after COVID-19 vaccination. The receptor comes from a human donor who received a COVID-19 vaccine. CDR3 in DNA: TGCGCCAGCAGCCATATCTTGAGGAAACTCACAGATACGCAGTATTTT. It yields the protein CASSHILRKLTDTQYF.